A selection of T cell receptor beta chains follows, all from one sample in a study of Ad26.COV2.S vaccination and SARS-CoV-2 variants. Some clones are missing from TCRdb's copy, which holds only in-frame ones; the method was immunoSEQ multiplex PCR. This table has 400,000 to 450,000 clones, around nine tenths appearing once. The sequences come from peripheral blood, collected in a trial of Ad26.COV2.S vaccine versus placebo. The receptor set was obtained from a person between 18 and 65 years old who received the Ad26.COV2.S COVID-19 vaccine or a placebo. Each CDR3 is given with its conserved first and last residue. The D gene is left open where the match is weak. Clone size is stated in some rows and not others, as once, few, many or a class when expanded.

V,D,J,size,CDR3,DNA
TRBV7-3,TRBD2,TRBJ2-3,-,CASSPRTGGSTDTQYF,TGTGCCAGCAGCCCGAGGACGGGAGGAAGCACAGATACGCAGTATTTT
TRBV7-6,-,TRBJ2-7,few,CASSLNSRSYEQYF,TGTGCCAGCAGCTTGAACAGCCGCTCCTACGAGCAGTACTTC
TRBV28,TRBD1,TRBJ1-3,-,CASSLPGQGKNTIYF,TGTGCCAGCAGTTTGCCGGGACAGGGGAAAAACACCATATATTTT
TRBV27,TRBD2,TRBJ2-1,-,CASSSWTSKEQFF,TGTGCCAGCAGTTCATGGACTAGTAAGGAGCAGTTCTTC
TRBV3-1/TRBV3-2,TRBD2,TRBJ2-4,-,CASSQDSGGAKNIQYF,TGTGCCAGCAGCCAAGATTCGGGAGGAGCCAAAAACATTCAGTACTTC
TRBV9,-,TRBJ2-3,-,CASSPYQGRTDTQYF,TGTGCCAGCAGCCCCTACCAGGGACGCACAGATACGCAGTATTTT
TRBV28,TRBD1,TRBJ1-5,-,CASSLVPGQGNQPQHF,TGTGCCAGCAGTTTGGTTCCGGGACAGGGGAACCAGCCCCAGCATTTT
TRBV2,-,TRBJ2-5,-,CASRTTGSHQETQYF,TGTGCCAGCAGGACCACCGGGAGCCACCAAGAGACCCAGTACTTC
TRBV20-1,-,TRBJ2-1,-,CSASKSNEQFF,TGCAGTGCTAGTAAGTCCAATGAGCAGTTCTTC
TRBV18,TRBD2,TRBJ2-7,-,CASSKSGSEHGQYF,TGTGCCAGCTCAAAAAGCGGGAGCGAACACGGGCAGTACTTC
TRBV7-9,TRBD2,TRBJ2-2,-,CASSTRAGGIVGELFF,TGTGCCAGCAGCACCCGAGCGGGAGGCATTGTCGGGGAGCTGTTTTTT
TRBV27,-,TRBJ1-6,few,CASSLSQVYSPLHF,TGTGCCAGCAGTTTATCCCAGGTTTACTCACCCCTCCACTTT
TRBV10-3,-,TRBJ2-7,-,CAISESLLGTYEQYF,TGTGCCATCAGTGAGTCTCTTCTAGGAACCTACGAGCAGTACTTC
TRBV5-4,-,TRBJ2-5,few,CASSNRELGETQYF,TGTGCCAGCAGCAACAGGGAGTTGGGAGAGACCCAGTACTTC
TRBV5-1,-,TRBJ1-1,-,CASSFSTNTEAFF,TGCGCCAGCAGCTTTTCTACGAACACTGAAGCTTTCTTT
TRBV27,-,TRBJ1-5,-,CASSKGPRHLNQPQHF,TGTGCCAGCAGTAAAGGCCCTCGACACCTCAATCAGCCCCAGCATTTT
TRBV19,-,TRBJ1-2,-,CASTAFPSTPGGYTF,TGTGCCAGTACCGCATTCCCCTCGACTCCTGGAGGCTACACCTTC
TRBV18,TRBD1,TRBJ2-7,-,CASSPLPRTGSSYEQYF,TGTGCCAGCTCACCTTTACCTAGGACAGGGAGCTCCTACGAGCAGTACTTC
TRBV30,-,TRBJ1-1,-,CAWSPGVTEAFF,TGTGCCTGGAGTCCAGGGGTCACTGAAGCTTTCTTT
TRBV30,TRBD1,TRBJ1-5,-,CAWSVGQGRQPQHF,TGTGCCTGGAGTGTTGGACAGGGAAGACAGCCCCAGCATTTT
TRBV7-7,-,TRBJ2-7,-,CASSLRLPPGEQYF,TGTGCTAGCAGCTTAAGACTACCGCCGGGCGAGCAGTACTTC
TRBV27,TRBD2,TRBJ2-4,-,CASSQLATTKNIQYF,TGTGCCAGCAGTCAACTAGCGACCACCAAAAACATTCAGTACTTC
TRBV15,-,TRBJ1-1,once,CATSGGNTEAFF,TGTGCCACAAGCGGGGGAAACACTGAAGCTTTCTTT
TRBV5-1,-,TRBJ1-5,-,CASSLGSNQPQHF,TGCGCCAGCAGCTTGGGGAGTAATCAGCCCCAGCATTTT
TRBV5-1,-,TRBJ2-1,-,CASSLLASYNEQFF,TGCGCCAGCAGCTTGCTGGCTTCCTACAATGAGCAGTTCTTC
TRBV7-6,-,TRBJ2-3,-,CASSPNTDTQYF,TGTGCCAGCAGCCCCAATACAGATACGCAGTATTTT
TRBV29-1,-,TRBJ2-1,-,CSVTTGHNEQFF,TGCAGCGTAACGACAGGTCACAATGAGCAGTTCTTC
TRBV29-1,TRBD1,TRBJ1-2,-,CSVESGGGYGYTF,TGCAGCGTTGAATCAGGGGGAGGCTATGGCTACACCTTC
TRBV11-2,-,TRBJ1-1,-,CASSHFITGAVTEAFF,TGTGCCAGCAGCCACTTTATAACAGGTGCAGTCACTGAAGCTTTCTTT
TRBV11-2,TRBD1,TRBJ2-2,-,CASSFGPGGGELFF,TGTGCCAGCAGCTTTGGACCAGGGGGCGGGGAGCTGTTTTTT